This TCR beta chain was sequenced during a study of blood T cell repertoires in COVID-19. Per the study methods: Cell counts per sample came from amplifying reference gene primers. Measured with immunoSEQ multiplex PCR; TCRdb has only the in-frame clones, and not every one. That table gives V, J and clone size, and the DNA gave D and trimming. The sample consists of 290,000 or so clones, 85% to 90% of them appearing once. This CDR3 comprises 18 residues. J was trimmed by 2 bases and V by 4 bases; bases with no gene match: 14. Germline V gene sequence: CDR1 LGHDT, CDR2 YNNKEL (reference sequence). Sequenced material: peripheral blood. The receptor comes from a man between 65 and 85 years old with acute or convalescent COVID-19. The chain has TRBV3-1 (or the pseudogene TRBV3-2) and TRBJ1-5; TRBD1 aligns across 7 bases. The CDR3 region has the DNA TGTGCCAGCAGCCTGTATGGACAGGATAATGGGGGCAATCAGCCCCAGCATTTT. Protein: CASSLYGQDNGGNQPQHF.